These 18 T cell receptor beta chains share one sample of origin, sequenced in a study of CDR3 diversity in severe acne. One entry per CDR3 protein, called by TCRdb with MiXCR from the PCR reads. The table includes about 90,000 distinct CDR3 sequences, around 47% detected once. Sequenced input: blood. The source of these receptors is a male donor with severe acne vulgaris.

This chain joins TRBV19 and TRBJ2-7; 9 bases line up with TRBD2. The length of the CDR3 is 14 residues. CDR1 LNHDA and CDR2 SQIVND come from the germline V gene (reference sequence). The trim removed 6 bases at V and 5 bases at J, leaving 8 bases unmatched. CDR3 sequence: CASRGGRAVDEQYF. Written as DNA, the CDR3 is TGTGCCAGTAGAGGCGGGAGGGCCGTCGACGAGCAGTACTTC.

This rearrangement joins TRBV6-6 to TRBJ2-7; no definite D call. CDR1 is MNHNY, CDR2 SVGAGI, per germline (reference sequence). V lost 6 bases to trimming and J lost 2 bases, with 11 bases between them. The CDR3 covers 13 residues. Written as DNA, the CDR3 is TGTGCCAGCAGGCCAAGGGAACCCTACGAGCAGTACTTC. Residues: CASRPREPYEQYF.

This clonotype was observed many times. The genes are TRBV24-1 and TRBJ2-1; D unresolved. Germline V gene data show CDR1 as KGHDR and CDR2 as SFDVKD. CDR3 length equals 11 residues. V was trimmed by 1 base and J by 7 bases, leaving 1 base between them. The DNA of the CDR3 is TGTGCCACCAGTGATTTAAATGAGCAGTTCTTC. The encoded protein is CATSDLNEQFF.

This clonotype was observed a handful of times. The J gene is TRBJ2-6, the V gene TRBV6-1, with D possibly matching TRBD2 (6 bases). Trimming removed 6 bases from V and 0 bases from J, with 15 bases in between. The CDR3 has 17 residues. The V gene's germline CDR1 is MNHNS and CDR2 SASEGT. CDR3 DNA: TGTGCCAGCAGCGGGACTTCTAGGGGCTCTGGGGCCAACGTCCTGACTTTC. This gives the protein CASSGTSRGSGANVLTF.

The CDR3 sequence is CASSLGSREAFF. Written as DNA, the CDR3 is TGCGCCAGCAGCTTGGGATCGCGTGAAGCTTTCTTT. The rearrangement joins TRBV5-1 to TRBJ1-1; D gene unclear. The CDR3 length is 12 residues. V lost 0 bases and J 7 bases, leaving 7 bases between the germline ends. CDR1 is SGHRS and CDR2 is YFSETQ in the germline V gene.

Notes on this clonotype: Mismatch with germline at one junction end may stem from a read error. The V and J genes are TRBV30 and TRBJ2-7; 7 bases fit TRBD1. CDR1 is GTSNPN, CDR2 SVGIG, per germline (reference sequence). This CDR3 contains 16 residues. The CDR3 region has the DNA TGTGTCTGGAGCAACTCTGTTACAGGGGACCCCTACGAGCAGTACTTC. Protein product: CVWSNSVTGDPYEQYF.

V and J are TRBV10-3 and TRBJ2-7; no clear D. V lost 1 base and J 6 bases, leaving 7 bases between the germline ends. Germline CDR1 ENHRY, CDR2 SYGVKD. This CDR3 has 12 amino acids. The CDR3 reads CAISELGGEQYF. The CDR3 DNA reads TGTGCCATCAGTGAGTTGGGTGGCGAGCAGTACTTC.

At least ten counts were recorded for this clonotype. V and J are TRBV11-3 and TRBJ2-1; TRBD1 aligns across 7 bases. CDR1 is SGHNT, CDR2 YENEEA, per germline. Trimming at V came to 1 base and at J to 2 bases, leaving 5 bases not matched to a gene. This CDR3 region has 16 residues. CDR3 sequence reads: CASSLGRGMTYNEQFF. The CDR3 coding sequence is TGTGCCAGCAGCTTAGGCAGGGGGATGACCTACAATGAGCAGTTCTTC.

This chain links TRBV2 with TRBJ1-1; D is possibly TRBD1 (6 bases). The CDR3 spans 14 residues. The germline V gene has CDR1 SNHLY and CDR2 FYNNEI. V was clipped by 4 bases and J by 4 bases, with 13 bases between them. This CDR3 reads CASSASTGFTEAFF. Here the CDR3 DNA reads TGTGCCAGCAGTGCCTCCACAGGGTTCACTGAAGCTTTCTTT.

The chain combines TRBV11-1 with TRBJ2-7, with a tentative D call TRBD2 (5 bases). V was pared by 5 bases and J by 4 bases, with 9 bases between. The CDR3 covers 12 residues. Germline CDR1 SGHAT, CDR2 FQDESV (reference sequence). In DNA form, the CDR3 reads TGTGCCAGCAGCCCAGCGGCTTACGAGCAGTACTTC. Protein sequence: CASSPAAYEQYF.

In its sample, this clonotype was seen many times. The CDR3 nucleotides are TGCAGTGCAGATGGGGGTACCGCTAGTGGAGAGACCCAGTACTTC. It yields the protein CSADGGTASGETQYF. The V call is TRBV20-1, the J call TRBJ2-5; D possibly uses TRBD1 or TRBD2 (5 bases each). The CDR3 length is 15 residues. CDR1 and CDR2 from the germline V gene are DFQATT and SNEGSKA (reference sequence). The germline V and J ends were trimmed by 6 bases and 4 bases, with 21 bases remaining between them.

Comment on this clonotype: One base away lies a much larger clone, so this may be a sequencing read error. V gene TRBV2 combines with J gene TRBJ2-2; 8 bases are a match to TRBD2. V gave up 7 bases and J gave up 5 bases; unmatched junction bases: 9. This CDR3 contains 15 residues. Looked up from germline, CDR1 is SNHLY and CDR2 is FYNNEI. The CDR3 nucleotides read TGTGCCAGCAAGGCCTCGACTAGCGAGACCGGGGAGCTGTTTTTT. It translates to CASKASTSETGELFF.

In regard to this clonotype: Because the CDR3 is missing its conserved closing phenylalanine or tryptophan, this is likely a read error. Because the CDR3's place on the DNA is in doubt, the DNA is left out and the CDR3 is given as listed by TCRdb. The rearrangement joins TRBV5-6 to TRBJ2-1; TRBD2, the table's D call, was not compared with the DNA. Germline assignment: CDR1 SGHDT and CDR2 YYEEEE. The CDR3 is 16 amino acids in total, end residues counted. The CDR3 region is CASSLGFGTSGTEQSS.

This chain connects TRBV10-3 to TRBJ2-7; D might be TRBD1 (6 bases). The CDR3 covers 14 residues. Between the trimmed V and J ends, which lost 10 bases and 2 bases, there was a span of 18 bases. The germline V gene encodes CDR1 ENHRY and CDR2 SYGVKD. The CDR3 sequence is CASRSIQGTYEQYF. The CDR3 DNA sequence: TGTGCCAGCAGATCCATCCAGGGGACCTACGAGCAGTACTTC.

In regard to this clonotype: Sequence at one end of the junction differs from germline and may be a read error. The chain recombines TRBV7-6 with TRBJ2-1; TRBD2 aligns across 11 bases. Per the germline V gene, CDR1 is SGHVS and CDR2 is FNYEAQ. CDR3 length: 17 amino acids. The CDR3 loop is CACSKRVGLAGANEQFF. CDR3 nucleotides: TGTGCCTGCAGTAAGAGGGTCGGACTAGCGGGCGCCAATGAGCAGTTCTTC.

This chain connects TRBV2 to TRBJ1-2; D remains unclear. The germline CDR1 and CDR2 sequences are SNHLY and FYNNEI. V lost 6 bases and J 8 bases, leaving 13 bases between the germline ends. This CDR3 has 12 amino acids. The CDR3 loop is CASRGPNRGYTF. Written as DNA, the CDR3 is TGTGCCAGCAGGGGCCCCAACCGGGGCTACACCTTC.

This chain links TRBV28 with TRBJ1-1; D not certain. V lost 1 base to trimming and J lost 1 base, with 13 bases between them. The length of the CDR3 is 16 residues. Germline V lookup: CDR1 MDHEN, CDR2 SYDVKM. CDR3: CASSLSIGAGNTEAFF. Here the CDR3 DNA reads TGTGCCAGCAGTTTATCGATTGGTGCGGGGAACACTGAAGCTTTCTTT.

The chain combines TRBV20-1 with TRBJ2-7; D gene ambiguous. CDR1 is DFQATT, CDR2 SNEGSKA, per germline (reference sequence). CDR3 length equals 17 residues. V was cut by 0 bases and J by 0 bases, with 18 bases left in between. The DNA of the CDR3 is TGCAGTGCTAGAGATCCAAGCTCTTCGGTGGGCTCCTACGAGCAGTACTTC. As protein: CSARDPSSSVGSYEQYF.